This TCR beta chain emerged from a study of blood T cell repertoires in COVID-19. Participant reports of clinical history set cohort assignment. TCRdb keeps only in-frame clones here, not all; method: immunoSEQ multiplex PCR. This sample yields around 190,000 clones, of which roughly 87% are seen a single time; 10% belongs to the top ten. The CDR3 sequence is 15 residues long. Germline-derived CDR1 and CDR2 are KGHSH and LQKENI. V lost 0 bases to trimming and J lost 11 bases, with 19 bases between them. Sample: PBMCs or T cells enriched from blood (not recorded which). The rearrangement links TRBV18 to TRBJ1-1, with D maybe TRBD1 (5 bases). The sequence came from a man younger than 30 with acute COVID-19. The CDR3 nucleotides are TGTGCCAGCTCACCACCCCAACGGGACTTTCATGGCGCTTTCTTT. Protein sequence: CASSPPQRDFHGAFF.